This T cell receptor beta chain was sequenced for a study of identical twins. This CDR3 comprises 16 residues. V lost 6 bases, J lost 0 bases, and 10 bases stayed unmatched. CDR1 SGHRS and CDR2 YFSETQ come from the germline V gene. TCRdb fed the 5' RACE reads into MiXCR, producing one record per CDR3 protein. The sample lists some 500,000 distinct CDR3 sequences; 13% to 15% were seen once. The sample holds many counts of this clonotype. These data were also filed under a second study, of yellow fever vaccine responses in identical twins.

Sequencing was done on a sample of CD4+ T cells sorted from blood. V usage is TRBV5-1 and J usage is TRBJ2-3; 7 bases agree with TRBD1. This TCR came from a woman aged 18-29 years in good health. For the CDR3, the DNA is TGCGCCAGCAAGTCTACCGGGACAGAGAGCACAGATACGCAGTATTTT. Its translation: CASKSTGTESTDTQYF. Together with reference TRBV5-1 and TRBJ2-3, the CDR3 gives the full variable domain: KAGVTQTPRYLIKTRGQQVTLSCSPISGHRSVSWYQQTPGQGLQFLFEYFSETQRNKGNFPGRFSGRQFSNSRSEMNVSTLELGDSALYLCASKSTGTESTDTQYFGPGTRLTVL.